These T cell receptor beta chains were read from a single sample in a study of cytomegalovirus exposure and HLA in healthy donors. Profiling relied on immunoSEQ multiplex PCR, and the TCRdb table lists in-frame clones only, not all of them. Of 150,000 to 200,000 clones in the sample, approximately 82% were seen once. Sequencing was carried out using PBMCs. All receptors derive from a woman younger than 45 in good health and CMV-seropositive. Each CDR3 is given with its conserved first and last residue. A D gene is named only where the DNA matches it firmly.

d_gene,j_gene,v_gene,CDR3nt,CDR3aa
NA,TRBJ2-5,TRBV5-1,TGCGCCAGCAGCTTTGGGGTGATGGTAGGAGGTGGAGAGACCCAGTACTTC,CASSFGVMVGGGETQYF
TRBD1,TRBJ1-2,TRBV29-1,TGCAGCGTTGGCCGGGACAGGGATAACTATGGCTACACCTTC,CSVGRDRDNYGYTF
TRBD2,TRBJ2-4,TRBV2,TGTGCCAGCAGTGAACTCGGACTAGCGACGAGGAACATTCAGTACTTC,CASSELGLATRNIQYF
TRBD1,TRBJ1-1,TRBV6-5,TGTGCCAGCAGTCAATCGGACAGGGTTACTGAAGCTTTCTTT,CASSQSDRVTEAFF
TRBD1,TRBJ2-7,TRBV11-1,TGTGCCAGCAGCTACTCGTCGGGACAGCCCTACGAGCAGTACTTC,CASSYSSGQPYEQYF
NA,TRBJ2-7,TRBV14,TGTGCCAGCAGCCAGGCAGGCTACGAGCAGTACTTC,CASSQAGYEQYF
TRBD2,TRBJ2-1,TRBV18,TGTGCCAGCTCACCCCTACCGGGGGGCTCCTACAATGAGCAGTTCTTC,CASSPLPGGSYNEQFF
TRBD1,TRBJ1-5,TRBV7-8,TGTGCCAGCAGCCCCCAGGGGACAGGGCATCCCCCGTATTGGGCCCAGCATTTT,CASSPQGTGHPPYWAQHF
TRBD2,TRBJ2-1,TRBV15,TGTGCCACCAAGGTAGGACTAGCATCACGGAATGAGCAGTTCTTC,CATKVGLASRNEQFF
NA,TRBJ2-7,TRBV6-6,TGTGCCAGCAATGCTGGGACTGGCTTAATCTACGAGCAGTACTTC,CASNAGTGLIYEQYF
TRBD2,TRBJ2-7,TRBV9,TGTGCCAGCAGCCCCGGGACTAGCGGGAGGTGGTACGAGCAGTACTTC,CASSPGTSGRWYEQYF
NA,TRBJ1-1,TRBV6-4,TGTGCCAGCAGAAGACAGTTGAACACTGAAGCTTTCTTT,CASRRQLNTEAFF